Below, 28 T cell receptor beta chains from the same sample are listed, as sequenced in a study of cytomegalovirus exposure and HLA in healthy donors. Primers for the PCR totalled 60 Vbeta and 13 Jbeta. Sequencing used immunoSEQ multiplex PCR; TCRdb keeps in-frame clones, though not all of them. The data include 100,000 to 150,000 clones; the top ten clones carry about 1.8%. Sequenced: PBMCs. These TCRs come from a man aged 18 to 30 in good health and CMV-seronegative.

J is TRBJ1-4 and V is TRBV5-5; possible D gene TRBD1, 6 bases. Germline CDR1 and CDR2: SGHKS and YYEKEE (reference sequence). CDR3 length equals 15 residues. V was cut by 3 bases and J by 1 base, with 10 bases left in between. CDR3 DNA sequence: TGTGCCAGCAGCTATCAGGGGCTAACTAATGAAAAACTGTTTTTT. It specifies CASSYQGLTNEKLFF.

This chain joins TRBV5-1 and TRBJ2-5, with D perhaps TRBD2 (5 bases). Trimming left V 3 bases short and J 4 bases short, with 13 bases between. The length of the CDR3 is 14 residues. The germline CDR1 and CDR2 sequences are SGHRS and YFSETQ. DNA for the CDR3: TGCGCCAGCAGCTCGGAGGATTTTCGAGAGACCCAGTACTTC. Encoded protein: CASSSEDFRETQYF.

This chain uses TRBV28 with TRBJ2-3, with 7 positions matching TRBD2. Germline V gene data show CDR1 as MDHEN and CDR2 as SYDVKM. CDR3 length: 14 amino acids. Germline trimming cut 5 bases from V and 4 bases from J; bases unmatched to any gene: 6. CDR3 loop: CASSLYTSADTQYF. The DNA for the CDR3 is TGTGCCAGCAGTCTCTACACTAGCGCAGATACGCAGTATTTT.

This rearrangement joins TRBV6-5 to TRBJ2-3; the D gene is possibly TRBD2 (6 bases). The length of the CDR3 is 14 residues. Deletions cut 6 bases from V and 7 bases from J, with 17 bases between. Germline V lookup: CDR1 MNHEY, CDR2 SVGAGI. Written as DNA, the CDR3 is TGTGCCAGCAGGGCCACGGGGGAAAAATATACGCAGTATTTT. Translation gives CASRATGEKYTQYF.

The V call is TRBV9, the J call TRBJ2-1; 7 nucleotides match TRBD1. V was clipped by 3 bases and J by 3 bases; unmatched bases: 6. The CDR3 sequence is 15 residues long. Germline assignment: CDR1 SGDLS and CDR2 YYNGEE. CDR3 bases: TGTGCCAGCAGCGACCGGGACAGCCTCTACAATGAGCAGTTCTTC. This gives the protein CASSDRDSLYNEQFF.

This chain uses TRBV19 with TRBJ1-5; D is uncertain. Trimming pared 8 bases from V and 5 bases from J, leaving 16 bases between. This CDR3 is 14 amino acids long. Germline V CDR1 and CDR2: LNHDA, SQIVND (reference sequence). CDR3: CASLAFDEDQPQHF. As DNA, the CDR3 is TGTGCCAGTCTAGCGTTCGACGAGGATCAGCCCCAGCATTTT.

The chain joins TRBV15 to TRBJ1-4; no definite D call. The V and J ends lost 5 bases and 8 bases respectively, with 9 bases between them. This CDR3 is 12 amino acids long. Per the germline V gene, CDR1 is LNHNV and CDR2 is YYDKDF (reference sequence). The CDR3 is CATSHPTEKLFF. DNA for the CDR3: TGTGCCACCAGCCATCCGACAGAAAAACTGTTTTTT. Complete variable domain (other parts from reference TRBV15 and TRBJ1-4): DAMVIQNPRYQVTQFGKPVTLSCSQTLNHNVMYWYQQKSSQAPKLLFHYYDKDFNNEADTPDNFQSRRPNTSFCFLDIRSPGLGDTAMYLCATSHPTEKLFFGSGTQLSVL.

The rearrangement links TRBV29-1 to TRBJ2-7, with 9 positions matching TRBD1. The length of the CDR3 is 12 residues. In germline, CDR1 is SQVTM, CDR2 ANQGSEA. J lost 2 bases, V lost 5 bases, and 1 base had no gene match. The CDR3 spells CSVRTGAYEQYF. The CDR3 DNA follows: TGCAGCGTTCGGACAGGGGCCTACGAGCAGTACTTC.

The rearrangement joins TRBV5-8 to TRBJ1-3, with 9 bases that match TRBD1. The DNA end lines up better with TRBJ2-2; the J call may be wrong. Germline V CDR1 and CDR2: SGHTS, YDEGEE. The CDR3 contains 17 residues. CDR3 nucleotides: TGTGCCAGCAGCTGGTCGGGACAGGGAGTTATCACCGGGGAGCTGTTTTTT. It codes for CASSWSGQGVITGELFF.

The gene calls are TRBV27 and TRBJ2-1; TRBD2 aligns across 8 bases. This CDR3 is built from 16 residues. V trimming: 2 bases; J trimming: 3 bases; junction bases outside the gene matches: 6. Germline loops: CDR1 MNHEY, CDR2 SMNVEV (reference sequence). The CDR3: CASSLVAGGHYNEQFF. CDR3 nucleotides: TGTGCCAGCAGTTTAGTGGCGGGAGGTCACTACAATGAGCAGTTCTTC.

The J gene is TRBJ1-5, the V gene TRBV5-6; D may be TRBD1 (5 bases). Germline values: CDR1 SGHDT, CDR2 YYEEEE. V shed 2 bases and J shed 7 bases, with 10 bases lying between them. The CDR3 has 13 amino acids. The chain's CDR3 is CASSFKGAQPQHF. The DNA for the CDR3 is TGTGCCAGCAGCTTCAAAGGGGCGCAGCCCCAGCATTTT. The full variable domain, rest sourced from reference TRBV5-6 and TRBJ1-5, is DAGVTQSPTHLIKTRGQQVTLRCSPKSGHDTVSWYQQALGQGPQFIFQYYEEEERQRGNFPDRFSGHQFPNYSSELNVNALLLGDSALYLCASSFKGAQPQHFGDGTRLSIL.

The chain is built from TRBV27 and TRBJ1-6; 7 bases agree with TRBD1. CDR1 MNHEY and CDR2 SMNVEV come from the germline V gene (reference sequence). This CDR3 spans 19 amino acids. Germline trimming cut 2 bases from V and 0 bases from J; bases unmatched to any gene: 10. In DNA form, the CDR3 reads TGTGCCAGCAGTTTACTACGCCTACAGGGGAGCTCCTATAATTCACCCCTCCACTTT. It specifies CASSLLRLQGSSYNSPLHF.

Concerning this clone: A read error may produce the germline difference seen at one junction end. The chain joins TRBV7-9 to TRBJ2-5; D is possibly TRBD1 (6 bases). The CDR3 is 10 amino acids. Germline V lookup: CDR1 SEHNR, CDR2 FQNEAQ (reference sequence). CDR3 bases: TGCGCAGGGGCAGGGGAGACCCAGTACTTC. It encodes CAGAGETQYF.

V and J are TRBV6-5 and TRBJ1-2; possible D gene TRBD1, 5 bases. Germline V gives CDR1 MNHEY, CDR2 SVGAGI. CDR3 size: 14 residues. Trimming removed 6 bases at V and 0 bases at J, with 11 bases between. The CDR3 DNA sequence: TGTGCCAGCAGGCGGGACGTTACTAACTATGGCTACACCTTC. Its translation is CASRRDVTNYGYTF.

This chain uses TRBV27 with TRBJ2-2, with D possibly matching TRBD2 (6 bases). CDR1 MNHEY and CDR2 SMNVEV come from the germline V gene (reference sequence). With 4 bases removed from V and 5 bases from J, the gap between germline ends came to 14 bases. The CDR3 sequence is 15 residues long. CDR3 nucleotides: TGTGCCAGCAGTTCCTGGGACTCCCTAACCGGGGAGCTGTTTTTT. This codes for CASSSWDSLTGELFF.

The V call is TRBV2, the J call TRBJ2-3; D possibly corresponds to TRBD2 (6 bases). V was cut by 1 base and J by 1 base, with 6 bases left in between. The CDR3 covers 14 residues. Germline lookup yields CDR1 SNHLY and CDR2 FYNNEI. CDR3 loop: CASSEGGGTDTQYF. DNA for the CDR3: TGTGCCAGCAGTGAAGGGGGGGGCACAGATACGCAGTATTTT.

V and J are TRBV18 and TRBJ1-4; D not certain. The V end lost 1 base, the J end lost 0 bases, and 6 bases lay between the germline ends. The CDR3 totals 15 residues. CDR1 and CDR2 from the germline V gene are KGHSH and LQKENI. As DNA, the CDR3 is TGTGCCAGCTCACCACAGGGAGCAACTAATGAAAAACTGTTTTTT. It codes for CASSPQGATNEKLFF.

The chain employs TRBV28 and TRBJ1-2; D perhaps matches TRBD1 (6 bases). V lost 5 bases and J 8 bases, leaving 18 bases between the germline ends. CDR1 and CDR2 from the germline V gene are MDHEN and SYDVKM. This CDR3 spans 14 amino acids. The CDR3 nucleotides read TGTGCCAGCAGTCTAAATACAGGGCCGGACGGCTACACCTTC. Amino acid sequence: CASSLNTGPDGYTF.

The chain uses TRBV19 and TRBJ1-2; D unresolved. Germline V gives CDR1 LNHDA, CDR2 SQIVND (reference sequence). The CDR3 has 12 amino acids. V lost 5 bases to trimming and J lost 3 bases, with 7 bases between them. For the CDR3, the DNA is TGTGCCAGTAGTTTAACTGACTATGGCTACACCTTC. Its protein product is CASSLTDYGYTF.

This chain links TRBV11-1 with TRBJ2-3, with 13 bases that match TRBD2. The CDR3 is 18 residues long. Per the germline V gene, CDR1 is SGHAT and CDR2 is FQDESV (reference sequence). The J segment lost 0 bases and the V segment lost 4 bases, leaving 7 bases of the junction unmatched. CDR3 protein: CASSSPGLAGLSTDTQYF. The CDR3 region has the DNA TGTGCCAGCAGCTCTCCGGGACTAGCGGGACTAAGCACAGATACGCAGTATTTT.

The CDR3 region has the DNA TGTGCCAGCAGCCCCTCTGGAACAGGCACAGATACGCAGTATTTT. Amino acid sequence: CASSPSGTGTDTQYF. The chain recombines TRBV9 with TRBJ2-3; D gene uncertain. Germline-derived CDR1 and CDR2 are SGDLS and YYNGEE. The length of the CDR3 is 15 residues. With 4 bases removed from V and 1 base from J, the gap between germline ends came to 13 bases.

CDR3 coding DNA: TGTGCCAGCACCTGGGAGGCCTACAATGAGCAGTTCTTC. This codes for CASTWEAYNEQFF. The genes are TRBV5-4 and TRBJ2-1; weak D call: TRBD2 (6 bases). Germline V gene data show CDR1 as SGHNT and CDR2 as YYREEE (reference sequence). V was shortened by 6 bases and J by 2 bases, with 9 bases between the two germline ends. The CDR3 consists of 13 residues.

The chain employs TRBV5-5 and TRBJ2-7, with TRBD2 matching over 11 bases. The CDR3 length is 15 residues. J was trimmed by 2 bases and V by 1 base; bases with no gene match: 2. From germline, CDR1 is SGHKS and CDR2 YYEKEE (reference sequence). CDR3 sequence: CASSLLAGGPYEQYF. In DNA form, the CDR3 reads TGTGCCAGCAGCTTGTTAGCGGGAGGGCCCTACGAGCAGTACTTC.

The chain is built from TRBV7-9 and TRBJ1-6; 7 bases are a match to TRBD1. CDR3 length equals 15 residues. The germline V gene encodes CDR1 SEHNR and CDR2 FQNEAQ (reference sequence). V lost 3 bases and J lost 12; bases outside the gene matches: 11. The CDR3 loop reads CASSLTGQIVKPLHF. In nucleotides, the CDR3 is TGTGCCAGCAGCTTGACGGGACAGATTGTTAAACCCCTCCACTTT.

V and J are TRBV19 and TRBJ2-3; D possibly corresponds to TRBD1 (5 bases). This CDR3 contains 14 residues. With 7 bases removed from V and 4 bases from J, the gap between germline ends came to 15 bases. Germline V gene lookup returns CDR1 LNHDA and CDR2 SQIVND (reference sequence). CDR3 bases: TGTGCCAGTAATCCAGGGAAGGTGGCAGATACGCAGTATTTT. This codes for CASNPGKVADTQYF.

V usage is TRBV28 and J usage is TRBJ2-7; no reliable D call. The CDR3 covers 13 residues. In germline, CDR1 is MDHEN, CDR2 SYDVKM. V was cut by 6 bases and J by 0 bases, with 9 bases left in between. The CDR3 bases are TGTGCCAGCAGCTTCCCCGGCTCCTACGAGCAGTACTTC. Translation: CASSFPGSYEQYF.

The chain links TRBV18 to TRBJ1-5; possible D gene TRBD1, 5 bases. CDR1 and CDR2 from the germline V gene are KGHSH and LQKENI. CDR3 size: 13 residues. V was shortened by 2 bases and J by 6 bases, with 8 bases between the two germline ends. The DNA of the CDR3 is TGTGCCAGCTCACCAGGGGCAGGTCAGCCCCAGCATTTT. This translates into CASSPGAGQPQHF.

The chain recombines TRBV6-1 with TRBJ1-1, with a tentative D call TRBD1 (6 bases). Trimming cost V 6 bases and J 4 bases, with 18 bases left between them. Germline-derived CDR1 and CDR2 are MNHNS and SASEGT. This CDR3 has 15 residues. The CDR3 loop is CASRVPGSRGTEAFF. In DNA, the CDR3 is TGTGCCAGCAGAGTACCGGGATCCAGGGGCACTGAAGCTTTCTTT.